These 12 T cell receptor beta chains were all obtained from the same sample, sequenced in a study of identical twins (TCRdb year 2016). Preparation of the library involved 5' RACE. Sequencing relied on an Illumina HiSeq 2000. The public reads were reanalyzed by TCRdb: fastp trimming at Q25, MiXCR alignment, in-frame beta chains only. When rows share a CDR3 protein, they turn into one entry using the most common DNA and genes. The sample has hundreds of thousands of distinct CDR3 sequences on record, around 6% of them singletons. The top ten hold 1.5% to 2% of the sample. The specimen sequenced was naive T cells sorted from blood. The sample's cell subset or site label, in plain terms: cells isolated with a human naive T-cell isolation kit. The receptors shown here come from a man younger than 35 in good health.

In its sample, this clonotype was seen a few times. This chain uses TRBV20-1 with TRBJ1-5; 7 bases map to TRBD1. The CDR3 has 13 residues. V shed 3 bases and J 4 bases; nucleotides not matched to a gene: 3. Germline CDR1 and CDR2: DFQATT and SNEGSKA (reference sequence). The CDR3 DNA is TGCAGTGCTAGGGGACAGAATAATCAGCCCCAGCATTTT. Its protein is CSARGQNNQPQHF.

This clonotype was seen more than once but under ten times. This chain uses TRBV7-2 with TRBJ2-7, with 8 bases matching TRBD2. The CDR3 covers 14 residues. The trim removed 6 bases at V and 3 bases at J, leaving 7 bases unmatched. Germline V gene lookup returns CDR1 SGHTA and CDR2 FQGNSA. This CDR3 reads CASRGIAGYYEQYF. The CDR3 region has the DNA TGTGCCAGCAGAGGAATAGCGGGGTACTACGAGCAGTACTTC.

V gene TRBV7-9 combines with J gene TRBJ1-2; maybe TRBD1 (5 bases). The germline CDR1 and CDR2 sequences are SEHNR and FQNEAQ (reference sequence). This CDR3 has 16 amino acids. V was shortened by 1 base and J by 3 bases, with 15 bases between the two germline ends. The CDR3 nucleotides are TGTGCCAGCAGCTTAGGGGGGGAGCAGATCTACTATGGCTACACCTTC. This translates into CASSLGGEQIYYGYTF.

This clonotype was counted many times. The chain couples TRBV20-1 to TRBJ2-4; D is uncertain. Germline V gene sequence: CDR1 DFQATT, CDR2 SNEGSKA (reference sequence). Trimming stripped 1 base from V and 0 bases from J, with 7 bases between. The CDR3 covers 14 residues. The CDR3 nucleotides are TGCAGTGCTAGAGCGGCGCTAGCCAAAAACATTCAGTACTTC. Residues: CSARAALAKNIQYF.

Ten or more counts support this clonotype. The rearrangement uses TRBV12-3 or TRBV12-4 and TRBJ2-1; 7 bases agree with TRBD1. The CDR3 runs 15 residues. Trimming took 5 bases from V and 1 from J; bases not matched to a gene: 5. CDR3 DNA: TGTGCCAGCAGTGGAGACAGGGAGTCCTACAATGAGCAGTTCTTC. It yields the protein CASSGDRESYNEQFF.

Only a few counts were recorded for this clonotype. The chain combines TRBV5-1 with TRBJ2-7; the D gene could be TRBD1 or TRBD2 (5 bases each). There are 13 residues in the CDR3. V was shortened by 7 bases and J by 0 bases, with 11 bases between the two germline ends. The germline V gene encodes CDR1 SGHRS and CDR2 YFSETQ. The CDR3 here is CASGGLSSYEQYF. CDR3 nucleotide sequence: TGCGCCAGCGGGGGTCTAAGCTCCTACGAGCAGTACTTC. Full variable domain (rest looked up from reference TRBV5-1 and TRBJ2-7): KAGVTQTPRYLIKTRGQQVTLSCSPISGHRSVSWYQQTPGQGLQFLFEYFSETQRNKGNFPGRFSGRQFSNSRSEMNVSTLELGDSALYLCASGGLSSYEQYFGPGTRLTVT.

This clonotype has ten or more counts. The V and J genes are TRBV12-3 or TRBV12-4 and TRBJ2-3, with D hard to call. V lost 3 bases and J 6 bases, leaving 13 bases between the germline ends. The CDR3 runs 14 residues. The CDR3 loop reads CASSFIDVGDTQYF. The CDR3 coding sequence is TGTGCCAGCAGTTTTATTGACGTTGGGGATACGCAGTATTTT.

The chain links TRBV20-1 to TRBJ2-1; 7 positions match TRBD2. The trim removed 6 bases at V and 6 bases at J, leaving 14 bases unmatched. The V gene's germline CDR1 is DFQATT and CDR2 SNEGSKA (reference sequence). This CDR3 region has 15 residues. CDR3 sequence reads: CSAGRGRVVCNEQFF. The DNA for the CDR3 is TGCAGTGCCGGACGCGGGAGAGTCGTCTGCAATGAGCAGTTCTTC.

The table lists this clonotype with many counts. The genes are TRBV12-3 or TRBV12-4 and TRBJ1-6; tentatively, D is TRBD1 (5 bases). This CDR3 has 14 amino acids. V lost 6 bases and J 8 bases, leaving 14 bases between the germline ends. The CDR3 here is CASSVAGTDSPLHF. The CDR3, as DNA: TGTGCCAGCAGCGTAGCAGGGACGGATTCACCCCTCCACTTT.

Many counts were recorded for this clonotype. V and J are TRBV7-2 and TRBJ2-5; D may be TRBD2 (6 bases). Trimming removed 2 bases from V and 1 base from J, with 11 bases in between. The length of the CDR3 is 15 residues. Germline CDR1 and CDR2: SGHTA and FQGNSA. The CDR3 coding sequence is TGTGCCAGCAGCTTATATGGGGGGAGCCAAGAGACCCAGTACTTC. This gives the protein CASSLYGGSQETQYF.

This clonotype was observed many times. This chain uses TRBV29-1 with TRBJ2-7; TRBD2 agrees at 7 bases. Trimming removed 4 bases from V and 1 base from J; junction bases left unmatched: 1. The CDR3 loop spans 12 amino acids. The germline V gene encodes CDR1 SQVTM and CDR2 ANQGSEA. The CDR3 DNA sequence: TGCAGCGTTGGGACTAGTTCCTACGAGCAGTACTTC. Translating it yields CSVGTSSYEQYF.

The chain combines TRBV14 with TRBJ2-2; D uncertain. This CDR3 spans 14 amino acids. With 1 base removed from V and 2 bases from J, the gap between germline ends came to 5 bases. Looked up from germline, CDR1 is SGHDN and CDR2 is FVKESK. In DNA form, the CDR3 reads TGTGCCAGCAGCCAAGTTCATAACACCGGGGAGCTGTTTTTT. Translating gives CASSQVHNTGELFF.